One sample yielded the 22 T cell receptor beta chains listed below, sequenced in a study of blood T cell repertoires in COVID-19. The method was immunoSEQ multiplex PCR; TCRdb's version includes in-frame clones alone and lacks a portion of them. The sample shows roughly 120,000 clones, approximately 70% of them seen only once. Sequenced input: peripheral blood. These receptors came from a human donor with acute or convalescent COVID-19. The donor label of this sample is uncertain.

The rearrangement links TRBV12-5 to TRBJ2-1, with D unresolved. Per germline, CDR1 LGHNT and CDR2 FRNRAP. Deletions cut 0 bases from V and 6 bases from J, with 15 bases between. This CDR3 contains 16 residues. This CDR3 reads CASGLVIGRAFNEQFF. Written as DNA, the CDR3 is TGTGCTAGTGGTTTGGTAATTGGTCGAGCCTTCAATGAGCAGTTCTTC.

V gene TRBV27 combines with J gene TRBJ2-1; weak D call: TRBD2 (6 bases). Trimming removed 6 bases from V and 5 bases from J, with 14 bases in between. This CDR3 has 14 amino acids. Germline assignment: CDR1 MNHEY and CDR2 SMNVEV (reference sequence). As DNA, the CDR3 is TGTGCCAGCAGGCGAGCGGGTGACAACAATGAGCAGTTCTTC. This codes for CASRRAGDNNEQFF.

CDR3 protein: CATSDSRGRGTEAFF. The CDR3 DNA reads TGTGCCACCAGTGATTCCAGGGGGCGCGGCACTGAAGCTTTCTTT. This sequence joins TRBV24-1 and TRBJ1-1; 8 nucleotides agree with TRBD1. Looked up from germline, CDR1 is KGHDR and CDR2 is SFDVKD. The CDR3 covers 15 residues. V trimming: 2 bases; J trimming: 4 bases; junction bases outside the gene matches: 5.

The V gene is TRBV6-6, the J gene TRBJ1-5, with TRBD1 identical over 7 bases. The V gene end was trimmed by 5 bases and the J gene end by 6 bases; junction bases not matched to a gene: 7. The CDR3 has 14 amino acids. In germline, CDR1 is MNHNY, CDR2 SVGAGI (reference sequence). The CDR3 DNA reads as TGTGCCAGCAGTCTGATTCAGGGGGTTCAGCCCCAGCATTTT. It translates to CASSLIQGVQPQHF.

This clone has only a few counts. The chain links TRBV5-1 to TRBJ2-1, with D unclear. In germline, CDR1 is SGHRS, CDR2 YFSETQ. The CDR3 has 13 amino acids. The germline V and J ends were trimmed by 1 base and 8 bases, with 10 bases remaining between them. CDR3 region: CASSLSPQDEQFF. CDR3 in DNA: TGCGCCAGCAGCTTGTCCCCGCAGGATGAGCAGTTCTTC.

In this sample, this clone turned up a few times. The genes are TRBV10-3 and TRBJ1-5, with a possible D match to TRBD1 (6 bases). The germline V and J ends were trimmed by 0 bases and 0 bases, with 18 bases remaining between them. The CDR3 sequence is 19 residues long. CDR1 and CDR2 (germline): ENHRY, SYGVKD. DNA for the CDR3: TGTGCCATCAGTGAGTCGACAGGCCCGATTTCGTATAGCAATCAGCCCCAGCATTTT. The encoded protein is CAISESTGPISYSNQPQHF.

The gene calls are TRBV7-3 and TRBJ2-6; D unresolved. CDR3 length: 14 residues. Germline V gene lookup returns CDR1 SGHTA and CDR2 FQGTGA. Deletions cut 5 bases from V and 2 bases from J, with 7 bases between. CDR3 region: CASSPLTGANVLTF. CDR3 nucleotide sequence: TGTGCCAGCAGCCCACTAACTGGGGCCAACGTCCTGACTTTC. The full variable domain, with the rest looked up from reference TRBV7-3 and TRBJ2-6, is GAGVSQTPSNKVTEKGKYVELRCDPISGHTALYWYRQSLGQGPEFLIYFQGTGAADDSGLPNDRFFAVRPEGSVSTLKIQRTERGDSAVYLCASSPLTGANVLTFGAGSRLTVL.

Of note for this clone: One end of the junction is discordant with germline, which a read error may explain. The CDR3 sequence: CASSFSLAGAEGAYIQYF. CDR3 DNA: TGTGCCAGCAGTTTCTCACTAGCGGGGGCCGAGGGTGCCTACATCCAGTACTTC. This chain links TRBV28 with TRBJ2-4; 11 bases are a match to TRBD2. From germline, CDR1 is MDHEN and CDR2 SYDVKM. This CDR3 comprises 18 residues.

In this sample, this clone turned up a few times. V gene TRBV9 combines with J gene TRBJ1-6, with TRBD1 as a possible D gene (5 bases). This CDR3 region has 15 residues. Germline loops: CDR1 SGDLS, CDR2 YYNGEE. V gave up 0 bases and J gave up 6 bases, with 10 bases separating them. The CDR3 nucleotides read TGTGCCAGCAGCGTAGACTTAGGGGCTAATTCACCCCTCCACTTT. Its translation is CASSVDLGANSPLHF.

This clone was seen once. The rearrangement links TRBV19 to TRBJ2-4; TRBD1 is a possible D gene (5 bases). Germline-derived CDR1 and CDR2 are LNHDA and SQIVND (reference sequence). Trimming shortened V by 3 bases and J by 10 bases, and 13 bases separated the two germline ends. The CDR3 spans 13 residues. CDR3 in amino acids: CASSIAGYRIQYF. CDR3 in DNA: TGTGCCAGTAGTATTGCAGGGTACCGGATTCAGTACTTC.

The chain couples TRBV3-1 (or the pseudogene TRBV3-2) to TRBJ1-2, with TRBD1 matching over 7 bases. This CDR3 region has 13 residues. Germline V lookup: CDR1 LGHDT, CDR2 YNNKEL (reference sequence). Trimming at V came to 4 bases and at J to 4 bases, leaving 3 bases not matched to a gene. The CDR3 here is CASSRGTAYGYTF. The CDR3 nucleotides are TGTGCCAGCAGCCGCGGGACAGCCTATGGCTACACCTTC.

The chain couples TRBV7-2 to TRBJ1-3; D is unresolved. This CDR3 spans 15 amino acids. V shed 3 bases and J shed 4 bases, with 13 bases lying between them. Germline assignment: CDR1 SGHTA and CDR2 FQGNSA. For the CDR3, the DNA is TGTGCCAGCAGCTTTAAACTAGGGAACGGAAACACCATATATTTT. It encodes CASSFKLGNGNTIYF.

The chain is built from TRBV2 and TRBJ2-2; 12 bases fit TRBD2. Germline-derived CDR1 and CDR2 are SNHLY and FYNNEI. Germline trimming cut 4 bases from V and 3 bases from J; bases unmatched to any gene: 9. The CDR3 has 18 residues. The CDR3 loop is CASSVPSGGAWDTGELFF. The CDR3 nucleotides are TGTGCCAGCAGTGTTCCTAGCGGGGGGGCGTGGGACACCGGGGAGCTGTTTTTT.

The chain recombines TRBV29-1 with TRBJ2-3; D is unclear. The CDR3 loop spans 12 amino acids. The V end was cut by 2 bases, the J end by 4 bases, with 7 bases between. Germline CDR1 is SQVTM and CDR2 is ANQGSEA. The CDR3 region has the DNA TGCAGCGTTGAATCCGGTGCAGATACGCAGTATTTT. This codes for CSVESGADTQYF.

The sample holds one count of this clone. The V call is TRBV7-2, the J call TRBJ2-2; D is undetermined. The germline V gene has CDR1 SGHTA and CDR2 FQGNSA. V was clipped by 2 bases and J by 4 bases, with 14 bases between them. The CDR3 is 16 residues long. DNA of the CDR3: TGTGCCAGCAGCTTACGTGGGCCGTTGTTCACCGGGGAGCTGTTTTTT. Amino acid sequence: CASSLRGPLFTGELFF.

This chain connects TRBV3-1 (or the pseudogene TRBV3-2) to TRBJ1-3; TRBD1 matches 10 bases. V was clipped by 3 bases and J by 4 bases; unmatched bases: 12. The germline V gene has CDR1 LGHDT and CDR2 YNNKEL (reference sequence). This CDR3 region has 18 residues. The CDR3 DNA is TGTGCCAGCAGCCAGAGGGACAGGGGATTGCGTGTGGGAAACACCATATATTTT. Its translation: CASSQRDRGLRVGNTIYF.

This clone was seen more than once but under ten times. The chain employs TRBV27 and TRBJ2-3, with 7 bases identical to TRBD2. This CDR3 comprises 14 residues. V lost 5 bases and J lost 5; bases outside the gene matches: 7. Germline CDR1 and CDR2: MNHEY and SMNVEV (reference sequence). The DNA for the CDR3 is TGTGCCAGCAGTCTCCGGGGGGTTAAAGATACGCAGTATTTT. Amino acid sequence: CASSLRGVKDTQYF.

V is TRBV5-1 and J is TRBJ1-6; D gene ambiguous. Germline V gene lookup returns CDR1 SGHRS and CDR2 YFSETQ. The CDR3 covers 15 residues. V was trimmed by 5 bases and J by 7 bases, leaving 16 bases between them. CDR3 in DNA: TGCGCCAGCAGGCTTTCAGCGTCGAACAATTCACCCCTCCACTTT. This sequence encodes CASRLSASNNSPLHF. The full variable domain, in which reference TRBV5-1 and TRBJ1-6 provide the parts outside the CDR3, is KAGVTQTPRYLIKTRGQQVTLSCSPISGHRSVSWYQQTPGQGLQFLFEYFSETQRNKGNFPGRFSGRQFSNSRSEMNVSTLELGDSALYLCASRLSASNNSPLHFGNGTRLTVT.

V usage is TRBV30 and J usage is TRBJ1-2; D perhaps matches TRBD1 (5 bases). V was shortened by 2 bases and J by 6 bases, with 13 bases between the two germline ends. This CDR3 region has 13 residues. Looked up from germline, CDR1 is GTSNPN and CDR2 is SVGIG (reference sequence). The CDR3 is CAWSPRRDHGYTF. CDR3 DNA: TGTGCCTGGAGTCCCCGCAGGGATCATGGCTACACCTTC.

V gene TRBV29-1 combines with J gene TRBJ1-2; D perhaps matches TRBD1 (6 bases). The CDR3 is 14 amino acids. CDR1 and CDR2 from the germline V gene are SQVTM and ANQGSEA. V was trimmed by 4 bases and J by 7 bases, leaving 19 bases between them. The CDR3 protein is CSVGGAGARSGYTF. Here the CDR3 DNA reads TGCAGCGTTGGGGGCGCGGGGGCGCGAAGTGGCTACACCTTC. The whole variable domain, filled in from reference TRBV29-1 and TRBJ1-2, reads SAVISQKPSRDICQRGTSLTIQCQVDSQVTMMFWYRQQPGQSLTLIATANQGSEATYESGFVIDKFPISRPNLTFSTLTVSNMSPEDSSIYLCSVGGAGARSGYTFGSGTRLTVV.

This sequence joins TRBV30 and TRBJ1-1, with TRBD1 matching over 8 bases. The germline CDR1 and CDR2 sequences are GTSNPN and SVGIG (reference sequence). This CDR3 is built from 12 residues. Losses at the gene ends were 3 bases for V and 6 bases for J; bases not matched to a gene: 3. Here the CDR3 DNA reads TGTGCCTGGAGCCAGGGGGCCTCTGAAGCTTTCTTT. Translation: CAWSQGASEAFF.

The chain carries TRBV24-1 and TRBJ2-1; D perhaps matches TRBD2 (7 bases). The CDR3 is 16 residues long. Trimming removed 3 bases at V and 2 bases at J, with 13 bases between. The V gene's germline CDR1 is KGHDR and CDR2 SFDVKD. The CDR3 coding sequence is TGTGCCACCAGTGATCCCGTCGGGGGGCCCTACAATGAGCAGTTCTTC. Protein product: CATSDPVGGPYNEQFF.